This passage covers 18 T cell receptor beta chains from one sample sequenced in a study of blood T cell repertoires in COVID-19. Data came from immunoSEQ multiplex PCR; TCRdb stores just in-frame clones and leaves some out. The data show roughly 41,000 clones, about 86% seen once. The material sequenced was PBMCs or T cells enriched from blood (not recorded which). These TCRs come from a woman between 45 and 60 years old who had recovered from COVID-19.

The chain couples TRBV7-9 to TRBJ2-7; D is ambiguous. Trimming pared 5 bases from V and 5 bases from J, leaving 19 bases between. The CDR3 sequence is 15 residues long. In germline, CDR1 is SEHNR, CDR2 FQNEAQ (reference sequence). The CDR3 nucleotides read TGTGCCAGCAGCCTTTTCGCAGACAATCTTAACGAGCAGTACTTC. As protein: CASSLFADNLNEQYF.

V and J are TRBV5-4 and TRBJ2-5; D perhaps matches TRBD1 (7 bases). CDR1 and CDR2 from the germline V gene are SGHNT and YYREEE (reference sequence). The V and J ends lost 4 bases and 5 bases respectively, with 12 bases between them. CDR3 length: 13 amino acids. CDR3: CASSSSGGETQYF. The CDR3 DNA reads TGTGCCAGCAGCAGTTCAGGGGGGGAGACCCAGTACTTC.

The gene calls are TRBV7-2 and TRBJ1-1; TRBD1 matches at 9 bases. The CDR3 is 14 amino acids. J was trimmed by 5 bases and V by 2 bases; bases with no gene match: 3. The germline gives CDR1 SGHTA, CDR2 FQGNSA. CDR3 region: CASSLLDRGTEAFF. The CDR3 DNA is TGTGCCAGCAGCTTATTGGACAGGGGAACTGAAGCTTTCTTT.

The chain links TRBV4-1 to TRBJ1-6, with a tentative D call TRBD1 (5 bases). The CDR3 covers 14 residues. Germline CDR1 is MGHRA and CDR2 is YSYEKL. V gave up 0 bases and J gave up 8 bases, with 8 bases separating them. In DNA, the CDR3 is TGCGCCAGCAGCCAAGAGGGCAGGGATTCACCCCTCCACTTT. Encoded protein: CASSQEGRDSPLHF.

The genes are TRBV2 and TRBJ1-5; 9 nucleotides agree with TRBD1. The CDR3 covers 13 residues. Germline-derived CDR1 and CDR2 are SNHLY and FYNNEI. Trimming cost V 3 bases and J 9 bases; bases outside gene matches: 3. The CDR3 sequence: CASSEGQGTPQHF. As DNA, the CDR3 is TGTGCCAGCAGTGAGGGACAGGGCACGCCCCAGCATTTT.

J is TRBJ2-1 and V is TRBV6-4; 11 bases are a match to TRBD2. V lost 4 bases and J lost 7; bases outside the gene matches: 12. CDR1 MRHNA and CDR2 SNTAGT come from the germline V gene. CDR3 length: 17 amino acids. In nucleotides, the CDR3 is TGTGCCAGCAGTGGCGGGGATAGCGGGAGGGCCGGAAATGAGCAGTTCTTC. Residues: CASSGGDSGRAGNEQFF.

This clone has a single count. The V gene is TRBV6-5, the J gene TRBJ1-5; a possible D gene is TRBD1 (5 bases). CDR3 length: 15 amino acids. Trimming removed 7 bases from V and 0 bases from J, with 13 bases in between. Germline loops: CDR1 MNHEY, CDR2 SVGAGI. As DNA, the CDR3 is TGTGCCAGCATCGAGACAGTGATTAGCAATCAGCCCCAGCATTTT. Encoded protein: CASIETVISNQPQHF.

Comment on this clone: The germline gene is not matched at one end of the junction; a read error may be the cause. The V and J genes are TRBV7-9 and TRBJ2-7, with D possibly matching TRBD2 (5 bases). The CDR3 has 11 amino acids. Per the germline V gene, CDR1 is SEHNR and CDR2 is FQNEAQ (reference sequence). CDR3 DNA: TGTGCCAGTTCATCGGACTCCCGTTCCCTCTTC. Amino acids: CASSSDSRSLF.

V gene TRBV4-3 combines with J gene TRBJ1-5; D ambiguous. The V and J ends lost 0 bases and 0 bases respectively, with 9 bases between them. Germline V lookup: CDR1 LGHNA, CDR2 YSLEER. The CDR3 is made up of 16 amino acids. DNA of the CDR3: TGCGCCAGCAGCCAAGATCGGGGTTATAGCAATCAGCCCCAGCATTTT. It specifies CASSQDRGYSNQPQHF.

In this sample, this clone turned up once. The chain recombines TRBV7-9 with TRBJ2-2, with 8 bases lining up with TRBD2. This CDR3 has 16 residues. Looked up from germline, CDR1 is SEHNR and CDR2 is FQNEAQ (reference sequence). V lost 2 bases, J lost 6 bases, and 8 bases stayed unmatched. The CDR3 region has the DNA TGTGCCAGCAGCTTATCCCCGGGAGGGCCCCCCGGGGAGCTGTTTTTT. Translating gives CASSLSPGGPPGELFF.

The DNA of the CDR3 is TGCGCCAGCAGCTTTCAGGGGTACGAGCAGTACTTC. Translated: CASSFQGYEQYF. This sequence joins TRBV5-1 and TRBJ2-7; D may be TRBD1 (6 bases). V gave up 2 bases and J gave up 4 bases, with 7 bases separating them. Germline CDR1 reads SGHRS; CDR2 reads YFSETQ. This CDR3 region has 12 residues.

The CDR3: CASSYSLGGQETQYF. CDR3 DNA sequence: TGTGCCAGCAGTTACTCTCTCGGCGGGCAAGAGACCCAGTACTTC. This chain links TRBV6-5 with TRBJ2-5, with TRBD2 as a possible D gene (5 bases). Trimming took 0 bases from V and 2 from J, leaving 10 bases between them. Per germline, CDR1 MNHEY and CDR2 SVGAGI. This CDR3 spans 15 amino acids.

The chain has TRBV18 and TRBJ2-7; 7 positions match TRBD1. This CDR3 is built from 15 residues. Per the germline V gene, CDR1 is KGHSH and CDR2 is LQKENI. Germline trimming cut 6 bases from V and 2 bases from J; bases unmatched to any gene: 10. Written as DNA, the CDR3 is TGTGCCAGCTCGCCTACAGGGGTCCGCACCTACGAGCAGTACTTC. Translated, it gives CASSPTGVRTYEQYF.

The rearrangement joins TRBV6-5 to TRBJ1-1, with D hard to call. Germline V gene sequence: CDR1 MNHEY, CDR2 SVGAGI. Deletions cut 7 bases from V and 4 bases from J, with 4 bases between. CDR3 length: 10 residues. The CDR3 is CASTRTEAFF. The CDR3 DNA follows: TGTGCCAGCACCCGCACTGAAGCTTTCTTT.

This clone showed up just a few times. In DNA, the CDR3 is TGTGCCAGTAGTAAATACGTCACAGGAAGGGGCGGAAAACTGTTTTTT. Translating gives CASSKYVTGRGGKLFF. This rearrangement joins TRBV19 to TRBJ1-4; a possible D gene is TRBD1 (5 bases). Germline V CDR1 and CDR2: LNHDA, SQIVND (reference sequence). The length of the CDR3 is 16 residues. Trimming removed 4 bases at V and 10 bases at J, with 22 bases between.

DNA of the CDR3: TGTGCCAGCAGTTCAGATCGACAAGCCTACGAGCAGTACTTC. Protein: CASSSDRQAYEQYF. The V call is TRBV28, the J call TRBJ2-7; no reliable D call. V was shortened by 4 bases and J by 2 bases, with 12 bases between the two germline ends. The germline V gene has CDR1 MDHEN and CDR2 SYDVKM. This CDR3 contains 14 residues.

This clone was observed once. The chain has TRBV5-5 and TRBJ2-5; unclear D gene. The V gene's germline CDR1 is SGHKS and CDR2 YYEKEE (reference sequence). CDR3 length equals 12 residues. Trimming pared 1 base from V and 4 bases from J, leaving 5 bases between. CDR3 in amino acids: CASSLNRETQYF. Here the CDR3 DNA reads TGTGCCAGCAGCTTGAATCGAGAGACCCAGTACTTC.

The chain carries TRBV7-9 and TRBJ2-7, with D uncertain. Germline CDR1 is SEHNR and CDR2 is FQNEAQ (reference sequence). The CDR3 covers 17 residues. The V end was cut by 4 bases, the J end by 0 bases, with 19 bases between. DNA of the CDR3: TGTGCCAGCAGCTCCCCTTCCGCTACCTTAAGCTCCTACGAGCAGTACTTC. The encoded protein is CASSSPSATLSSYEQYF.